These 27 T cell receptor beta chains were all obtained from the same sample, sequenced in a study of T cells in localized non-small cell lung cancer. The method was immunoSEQ multiplex PCR; TCRdb's version includes in-frame clones alone and lacks a portion of them. The table has about 13,000 clones, under 30% seen once. The source material was lung tumor tissue, sampled before any cancer treatment. The receptors were gathered from a female donor at least 60 years old with stage I lung adenocarcinoma.

This clone was detected a few times. The V gene is TRBV6-8, the J gene TRBJ1-2, with D possibly being TRBD1 (5 bases). Germline V gives CDR1 MNHGY, CDR2 SAAAGT. The CDR3 loop spans 18 amino acids. Trimming removed 2 bases from V and 3 bases from J, with 22 bases in between. The CDR3 reads CASSYSPAGIFFDYGYTF. The DNA for the CDR3 is TGTGCCAGCAGTTACAGTCCGGCAGGGATTTTTTTCGACTATGGCTACACCTTC.

This chain links TRBV28 with TRBJ2-3; no firm D call. CDR1 MDHEN and CDR2 SYDVKM come from the germline V gene. Trimming left V 4 bases short and J 3 bases short, with 5 bases between. This CDR3 spans 12 amino acids. The CDR3 sequence is CASSSPTDTQYF. CDR3 DNA sequence: TGTGCCAGCAGTTCCCCAACAGATACGCAGTATTTT.

V gene TRBV18 combines with J gene TRBJ1-2; TRBD1 might be the D (5 bases). Germline lookup yields CDR1 KGHSH and CDR2 LQKENI. Trimming stripped 0 bases from V and 2 bases from J, with 10 bases between. This CDR3 comprises 15 residues. CDR3 bases: TGTGCCAGCTCACCACCGGAGGGGCACAACTATGGCTACACCTTC. This codes for CASSPPEGHNYGYTF.

This clone was observed a few times. The genes are TRBV7-2 and TRBJ1-4; no firm D call. The V gene lost 1 base and the J gene lost 8 bases, with 8 bases spanning the gap. The germline V gene encodes CDR1 SGHTA and CDR2 FQGNSA. The CDR3 consists of 13 residues. DNA of the CDR3: TGTGCCAGCAGCTTAGGGTTTGGAGAAAAACTGTTTTTT. This translates into CASSLGFGEKLFF.

The rearrangement links TRBV5-1 to TRBJ1-1, with unresolved D. CDR3 length equals 15 residues. Trimming stripped 0 bases from V and 6 bases from J, with 15 bases between. Looked up from germline, CDR1 is SGHRS and CDR2 is YFSETQ. DNA for the CDR3: TGCGCCAGCAGCTTGGACCGGTACCCCGGGGCTGAAGCTTTCTTT. It specifies CASSLDRYPGAEAFF.

The chain employs TRBV6-8 and TRBJ1-1, with a weak D call TRBD1 (6 bases). Germline assignment: CDR1 MNHGY and CDR2 SAAAGT. This CDR3 has 14 residues. V lost 2 bases and J 1 base, leaving 8 bases between the germline ends. Here the CDR3 reads CASSYKGGNTEAFF. The CDR3 coding sequence is TGTGCCAGCAGTTACAAGGGGGGGAACACTGAAGCTTTCTTT.

The V and J genes are TRBV2 and TRBJ1-1; no clear D gene. Trimming took off 6 bases at V and 5 bases at J, with 16 bases between the two ends. This CDR3 contains 14 residues. Germline lookup yields CDR1 SNHLY and CDR2 FYNNEI. The CDR3 DNA sequence: TGTGCCAGCAGGACCGCCGAGGTGGGGACTGAAGCTTTCTTT. Protein sequence: CASRTAEVGTEAFF.

This clone was observed at least ten times. The V and J genes are TRBV11-3 and TRBJ1-2; D is possibly TRBD1 (5 bases). From germline, CDR1 is SGHNT and CDR2 YENEEA. Between the trimmed V and J ends, which lost 5 bases and 2 bases, there was a span of 12 bases. This CDR3 has 14 amino acids. The CDR3 sequence: CASSNRDRNYGYTF. CDR3 nucleotide sequence: TGTGCCAGCAGCAACCGGGACCGGAACTATGGCTACACCTTC.

This clone was seen a few times. This chain links TRBV2 with TRBJ2-7; D might be TRBD2 (6 bases). Per germline, CDR1 SNHLY and CDR2 FYNNEI. Trimming took 4 bases from V and 4 from J, leaving 20 bases between them. The CDR3 is 16 amino acids. CDR3 protein: CASSANRDPGVYEQYF. The CDR3 DNA reads as TGTGCCAGCAGTGCCAACCGGGACCCGGGAGTGTACGAGCAGTACTTC.

The chain joins TRBV6-8 to TRBJ2-7; TRBD1 aligns across 9 bases. V was clipped by 6 bases and J by 6 bases; unmatched bases: 9. Looked up from germline, CDR1 is MNHGY and CDR2 is SAAAGT. The CDR3 is 14 amino acids. CDR3 amino acids: CASRRTGQGSEQYF. The CDR3 DNA is TGTGCCAGCAGGCGGACGGGACAGGGTTCCGAGCAGTACTTC.

V gene TRBV11-3 combines with J gene TRBJ2-1, with 7 bases that match TRBD2. The V and J ends lost 3 bases and 0 bases, in that order; junction bases with no gene match: 8. Germline loops: CDR1 SGHNT, CDR2 YENEEA. The CDR3 contains 17 residues. The CDR3 spells CASSLWGGADSYNEQFF. In DNA, the CDR3 is TGTGCCAGCAGCTTGTGGGGAGGGGCTGACTCCTACAATGAGCAGTTCTTC.

This chain connects TRBV6-8 to TRBJ1-2; 9 nucleotides agree with TRBD1. J was trimmed by 3 bases and V by 3 bases; bases with no gene match: 11. Germline CDR1 is MNHGY and CDR2 is SAAAGT. The CDR3 extends over 17 amino acids. This chain's CDR3 is CASSYSIHRGRHYGYTF. The CDR3 nucleotides read TGTGCCAGCAGTTATTCGATTCACAGGGGGCGGCACTATGGCTACACCTTC.

This clone turned up a few times. The CDR3 DNA follows: TGTGCCAGCAGTCGGGGATCCTACTCTGGAAACACCATATATTTT. It codes for CASSRGSYSGNTIYF. The chain employs TRBV6-8 and TRBJ1-3; no clear D gene. The CDR3 contains 15 residues. The V gene's germline CDR1 is MNHGY and CDR2 SAAAGT. V was clipped by 5 bases and J by 0 bases, with 11 bases between them.

This clone was picked up a small number of times. This chain joins TRBV11-3 and TRBJ2-1; the match to TRBD1 covers 9 bases. The CDR3 is 15 amino acids. Germline loops: CDR1 SGHNT, CDR2 YENEEA. The V and J ends lost 6 bases and 6 bases, in that order; junction bases with no gene match: 9. The CDR3 nucleotides read TGTGCCAGCAGACCGCCGGGACAGGGAGGCAATGAGCAGTTCTTC. It yields the protein CASRPPGQGGNEQFF.

This clone occurred a few times. This chain connects TRBV11-3 to TRBJ1-4, with D possibly matching TRBD1 (6 bases). Trimming shortened V by 3 bases and J by 5 bases, and 10 bases separated the two germline ends. The CDR3 runs to 14 residues. Germline V gene sequence: CDR1 SGHNT, CDR2 YENEEA. CDR3 sequence reads: CASSFRTENEKLFF. In DNA, the CDR3 is TGTGCCAGCAGCTTCAGGACAGAGAATGAAAAACTGTTTTTT.

This clone was picked up a small number of times. V is TRBV11-3 and J is TRBJ1-5, with 8 bases lining up with TRBD1. The CDR3 runs 14 residues. CDR1 and CDR2 (germline): SGHNT, YENEEA. After removal of 1 base from V and 5 bases from J, the junction contained 1 base not matched to a gene. The CDR3 DNA sequence: TGTGCCAGCAGCTTAGTGACAGGGGATCAGCCCCAGCATTTT. It yields the protein CASSLVTGDQPQHF.

The chain combines TRBV15 with TRBJ1-1; D remains ambiguous. The germline gives CDR1 LNHNV, CDR2 YYDKDF (reference sequence). This CDR3 contains 15 residues. The V and J ends lost 1 base and 3 bases respectively, with 12 bases between them. The chain's CDR3 is CATSRVRPSDTEAFF. CDR3 sequence (DNA): TGTGCCACCAGCAGAGTGCGGCCCTCGGACACTGAAGCTTTCTTT.

V and J are TRBV19 and TRBJ2-1; a possible D gene is TRBD2 (5 bases). The CDR3 is 15 residues long. Germline values: CDR1 LNHDA, CDR2 SQIVND (reference sequence). V was pared by 3 bases and J by 6 bases, with 15 bases between. CDR3 amino acids: CASSMPGNLGNEQFF. CDR3 DNA: TGTGCCAGTAGTATGCCCGGGAATCTAGGCAATGAGCAGTTCTTC.

In this sample, this clone is medium-sized. The chain couples TRBV11-3 to TRBJ1-1; D gene unclear. Germline V lookup: CDR1 SGHNT, CDR2 YENEEA. V lost 6 bases, J lost 6 bases, and 17 bases lay in between. This CDR3 comprises 14 residues. The CDR3 nucleotides are TGTGCCAGCAGGGGAGACACCAGGAGGTCTGAAGCTTTCTTT. Its translation is CASRGDTRRSEAFF.

The V and J genes are TRBV10-3 and TRBJ1-2, with D possibly TRBD1 on 5 matching bases. Trimming stripped 2 bases from V and 3 bases from J, with 7 bases between. Germline-derived CDR1 and CDR2 are ENHRY and SYGVKD. The CDR3 consists of 13 residues. DNA for the CDR3: TGTGCCATCAGTGAGATGGGGGACTATGGCTACACCTTC. Translated, it gives CAISEMGDYGYTF.

The chain combines TRBV5-1 with TRBJ2-1, with D perhaps assigned TRBD1 or TRBD2 (5 bases each). Trimming removed 0 bases from V and 5 bases from J, with 12 bases in between. The germline V gene has CDR1 SGHRS and CDR2 YFSETQ. This CDR3 is built from 15 residues. DNA for the CDR3: TGCGCCAGCAGCTTGGAGCAGGGAGCAAACAATGAGCAGTTCTTC. This sequence encodes CASSLEQGANNEQFF.

The CDR3 DNA is TGTGCCAGCAACACCGGGACAGGGGGATCTTCCAACGAGCAGTACTTC. The encoded protein is CASNTGTGGSSNEQYF. V gene TRBV28 combines with J gene TRBJ2-7, with TRBD1 matching 11 bases. Trimming removed 7 bases from V and 5 bases from J; junction bases left unmatched: 13. From germline, CDR1 is MDHEN and CDR2 SYDVKM. This CDR3 comprises 16 residues. The full variable domain, rest sourced from reference TRBV28 and TRBJ2-7, is DVKVTQSSRYLVKRTGEKVFLECVQDMDHENMFWYRQDPGLGLRLIYFSYDVKMKEKGDIPEGYSVSREKKERFSLILESASTNQTSMYLCASNTGTGGSSNEQYFGPGTRLTVT.

The chain links TRBV19 to TRBJ2-1, with 12 bases lining up with TRBD2. This CDR3 contains 16 residues. Germline CDR1 reads LNHDA; CDR2 reads SQIVND (reference sequence). Trimming removed 5 bases from V and 9 bases from J; junction bases left unmatched: 11. The CDR3 DNA follows: TGTGCCAGTAGTCCCCCGAGACTAGCGGGGGCAGGTGAGCAGTTCTTC. Translation: CASSPPRLAGAGEQFF.

This clone occurred a few times. The V gene is TRBV15, the J gene TRBJ1-1, with TRBD1 identical over 10 bases. Germline lookup yields CDR1 LNHNV and CDR2 YYDKDF (reference sequence). The CDR3 loop spans 15 amino acids. V shed 7 bases and J 1 base; nucleotides not matched to a gene: 6. DNA of the CDR3: TGTGCCACCACCCCGGACAGGGGGACGAACACTGAAGCTTTCTTT. This codes for CATTPDRGTNTEAFF.

The rearrangement uses TRBV14 and TRBJ2-7; 9 nucleotides line up with TRBD1. The CDR3 has 13 residues. Germline V CDR1 and CDR2: SGHDN, FVKESK. Losses at the gene ends were 4 bases for V and 6 bases for J; bases not matched to a gene: 4. This chain's CDR3 is CASSLDRGGEQYF. CDR3 DNA: TGTGCCAGCAGCCTAGACAGGGGGGGCGAGCAGTACTTC.

V is TRBV11-3 and J is TRBJ1-1, with D perhaps matching TRBD1 (5 bases). Trimming stripped 6 bases from V and 4 bases from J, with 18 bases between. The CDR3 covers 15 residues. The germline gives CDR1 SGHNT, CDR2 YENEEA. Here the CDR3 reads CASRPSTGSATEAFF. CDR3 in DNA: TGTGCCAGCAGACCCTCCACAGGATCCGCCACTGAAGCTTTCTTT.

The sample holds a few counts of this clone. The CDR3 here is CASSQDITGGPYNEQFF. DNA of the CDR3: TGCGCCAGCAGCCAAGACATAACAGGGGGACCTTACAATGAGCAGTTCTTC. The chain combines TRBV4-1 with TRBJ2-1; 8 bases line up with TRBD1. In germline, CDR1 is MGHRA, CDR2 YSYEKL. The CDR3 sequence is 17 residues long. V shed 0 bases, J shed 4 bases, and the junction held 8 bases outside the gene matches.